This record concerns one T cell receptor (beta chain) sequence. This sample was taken from a study of cytomegalovirus exposure and HLA in healthy donors. Germline V gene sequence: CDR1 ENHRY, CDR2 SYGVKD. The CDR3 runs to 15 residues. V lost 6 bases, J lost 9 bases, and 12 bases stayed unmatched. Primers included in the PCR were 60 Vbeta and 13 Jbeta primers. Profiling relied on immunoSEQ multiplex PCR, and the TCRdb table lists in-frame clones only, not all of them. Among fewer than 350,000 clones listed, about 87% were seen once. Sequenced: PBMCs. This TCR derives from a young woman in good health and CMV-seronegative. The chain recombines TRBV10-3 with TRBJ2-1; 9 nucleotides agree with TRBD2. DNA for the CDR3: TGTGCCATCAGGTTAGCGGGGGCCGGACCGGGTGAGCAGTTCTTC. This sequence encodes CAIRLAGAGPGEQFF.